Sequencing of this T cell receptor (beta chain) was carried out in a study of CD8+ T cells in alopecia areata (dated by TCRdb to the late 2010s). The study in broad terms: Skin from C3H/HeJ donors with spontaneous alopecia (roughly 6-12 months old) was grafted onto female C3H/HeJ recipients that were about 7-11 weeks old. In both human patients and the C3H/HeJ mouse model, the study applied high-throughput TCRbeta sequencing to look at T cell clonal expansion in alopecia areata. In humans, TCRbeta sequencing was performed on scalp tissue and on sorted CD4+ and CD8+ peripheral blood T cells from healthy controls and from patients with patchy or totalis/universalis alopecia areata. Scalp clonality was compared across normal scalp (n=4), patchy alopecia areata scalp (n=8), and alopecia totalis/universalis scalp (n=8). The RNA source kit depended on sample type: the PAXgene miRNA kit for fixed scalp, the miRNeasy kit for PBMCs, and the RNeasy kit for mouse skin. immunoSEQ multiplex PCR using 35 Vbeta forward primers and 13 Jbeta reverse primers was used to amplify TCRbeta CDR3 regions.

In regard to this clone: The antigen it binds to is not known. The gene names and germline sequences used here belong to the mouse. The CDR3 end is not reached by the read, which stops 3 residues before it; the germline J gene fills it in.

Cells from pooled mouse cutaneous lymph nodes were stained for CD4, CD8alpha, NKG2D, NKG2ACE and other markers and then sorted on a BD Influx. Taken from cysteine to phenylalanine, the CDR3 has 16 residues. The DNA shown is the part of the CDR3 that was read: 39 bases, in frame from base 1. The germline V gene (reference sequence) sets CDR1 to NSQYPW and CDR2 to LRSPGD. Trimming costs V 0 bases and J 5 bases, and their ends lie 11 bases apart. General conclusions and limits of the study: Unlike mouse skin, where gammadelta T cells dominate, normal human skin contains resident alphabeta T cells that get sequenced too, which complicates analysis of the scalp TCR repertoire. Shared TCR sequences between patients were less evident than in mice, which may be partly attributable to HLA diversity in the patient population. Compared with normal scalp, lesional scalp had higher clonality and more expanded CD8+ clones, particularly in alopecia totalis/universalis, a pattern that suggests antigenic drive.

Libraries came from the immunoSEQ multiplex PCR assay. To provide template for TCR sequencing, every sample had RNA extracted and reverse transcribed into cDNA. First-strand cDNA was synthesized with SuperScript III using a 2:1 mix of oligo-dT and random hexamers. A synthetic immune receptor repertoire was used to assess amplification bias, and residual bias was removed computationally. Libraries were sequenced on Illumina HiSeq using 60 bp reads that covered the CDR3 and were read from J toward V. The study's processing was this. After raw reads were preprocessed to remove errors, the CDR3 was defined following IMGT conventions as running from the conserved cysteine to phenylalanine. To get clonality, Shannon entropy was normalized by log2 of the number of productive unique TCRs and the result was subtracted from 1. Whether each scalp clone was CD4 or CD8 was inferred by checking scalp TCRbeta sequences against the CD4 and CD8 repertoires from sorted blood. Not all clones reach the TCRdb copy of this immuneACCESS table, which keeps in-frame sequences only. Checked studies attribute under half of the gap to unresolved V genes and leave the rest unexplained. The D gene and trimming were derived from the DNA, and the V and J assignments and clone size from that table. In this sample, about 270,000 clones appear, none counted once only. The ten top clones hold more than 1% of the sample.

The rearranged segments are TRBV1 and TRBJ1-6; TRBD1 is a possible D gene, resting on 5 matching bases. TRBJ1-6 is recorded as an ORF, its role being uncertain. Specimen: CD4+ T cells sorted from a lymph node. This clonotype was obtained from a C3H/HeJ mouse with alopecia areata. Mice of this strain bear MHC haplotype H2-k. The CDR3 DNA, read in part, is TGCACCTGCAGTGCAGATTTGGCAGGGAATAATTCGCCC. Translated, it gives CTCSADLAGNNSP. The whole CDR3 protein reads CTCSADLAGNNSPLYF.